This T cell receptor beta chain was found in a study of blood T cell repertoires in COVID-19. Study overall: Donors in the United States, Italy and Spain gave samples during acute or convalescent COVID-19. T cells, B-cell-depleted T cells, or PBMCs provided the cDNA or gDNA that served as material.

Per the original methods: Reference gene primer amplification yielded estimated nucleated cell counts. The table came from immunoSEQ multiplex PCR; TCRdb's copy has only in-frame clones and leaves some out. The D gene and trimming were derived from the DNA, and the V and J assignments and clone size from that table. The sample yields about 410,000 clones, around 91% seen once. Germline CDR1 is KGHDR and CDR2 is SFDVKD. The CDR3 contains 15 residues. Trimming took off 9 bases at V and 4 bases at J, with 20 bases between the two ends. Material: peripheral blood. The chain links TRBV24-1 to TRBJ1-2; no clear D gene. The sequence came from a woman aged 40 to 49 with COVID-19, enrolled during active disease. DNA of the CDR3: TGTGCCACCTCCGAAGGCCCTTCGGGGATCTATGGCTACACCTTC. This translates into CATSEGPSGIYGYTF.